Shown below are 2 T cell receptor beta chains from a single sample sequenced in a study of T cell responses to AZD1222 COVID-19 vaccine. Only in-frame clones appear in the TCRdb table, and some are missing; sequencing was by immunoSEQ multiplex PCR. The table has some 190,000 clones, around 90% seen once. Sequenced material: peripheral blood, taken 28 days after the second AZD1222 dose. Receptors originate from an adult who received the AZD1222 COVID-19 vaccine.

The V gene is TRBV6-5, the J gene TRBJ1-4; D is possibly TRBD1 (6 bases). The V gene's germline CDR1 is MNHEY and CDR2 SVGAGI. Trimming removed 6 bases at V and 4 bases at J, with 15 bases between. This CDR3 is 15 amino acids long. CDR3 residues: CASRTGDRHNEKLFF. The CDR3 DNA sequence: TGTGCCAGCAGGACGGGAGACAGGCATAATGAAAAACTGTTTTTT.

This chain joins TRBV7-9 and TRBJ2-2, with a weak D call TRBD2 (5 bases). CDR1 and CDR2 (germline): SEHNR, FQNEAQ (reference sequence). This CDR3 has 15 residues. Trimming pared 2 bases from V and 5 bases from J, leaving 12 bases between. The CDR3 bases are TGTGCCAGCAGCTTATCGCTGTCGGGGACCGGGGAGCTGTTTTTT. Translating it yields CASSLSLSGTGELFF.